Listed below are T cell receptor beta chains from one sample, sequenced in a study of shared clonotypes between healthy human individuals. The data were produced by immunoSEQ multiplex PCR, yet TCRdb's version contains in-frame clones alone and is incomplete. The data show some 1.5 million clones, roughly 95% seen once. Sequenced sample: naive CD4+ T cells sorted from blood. Receptors were obtained from a man aged 30 to 45 in good health. CDR3s leave out the opening cysteine and the closing phenylalanine or tryptophan.

j_gene	len	v_gene	CDR3aa
TRBJ1-1	14	TRBV27	ASSFRTDTSLTEAF
TRBJ1-1	13	TRBV11-2	ASSLAGKMNTEAF
TRBJ2-2	11	TRBV19	ASSIVNTGELF
TRBJ2-2	13	TRBV7-2	ASTNGPTGTGELF
TRBJ2-7	13	TRBV5-4	ASSLEPTGGYEQY
TRBJ2-2	11	TRBV10-3	ASTGVYTGELF
TRBJ1-5	14	TRBV11-2	ASSLGDPQWDQPQH
TRBJ1-2	9	TRBV28	ASSSRYGYT
TRBJ1-5	12	TRBV15	ATSRDRGGLPQH
TRBJ1-1	13	TRBV18	ASSPPRGRGTEAF
TRBJ2-7	12	TRBV28	ASSFSGTGFEQY
TRBJ2-7	11	TRBV27	ASKLAGDYEQY
TRBJ2-2	19	TRBV28	ASSLFLTRTDRPTYTGELF
TRBJ1-5	12	TRBV18	ASSPGREVQPQH
TRBJ1-2	10	TRBV29-1	SVETARYGYT
TRBJ1-1	11	TRBV2	ASRRNMNTEAF
TRBJ2-2	14	TRBV27	ASRTLAGANTGELF